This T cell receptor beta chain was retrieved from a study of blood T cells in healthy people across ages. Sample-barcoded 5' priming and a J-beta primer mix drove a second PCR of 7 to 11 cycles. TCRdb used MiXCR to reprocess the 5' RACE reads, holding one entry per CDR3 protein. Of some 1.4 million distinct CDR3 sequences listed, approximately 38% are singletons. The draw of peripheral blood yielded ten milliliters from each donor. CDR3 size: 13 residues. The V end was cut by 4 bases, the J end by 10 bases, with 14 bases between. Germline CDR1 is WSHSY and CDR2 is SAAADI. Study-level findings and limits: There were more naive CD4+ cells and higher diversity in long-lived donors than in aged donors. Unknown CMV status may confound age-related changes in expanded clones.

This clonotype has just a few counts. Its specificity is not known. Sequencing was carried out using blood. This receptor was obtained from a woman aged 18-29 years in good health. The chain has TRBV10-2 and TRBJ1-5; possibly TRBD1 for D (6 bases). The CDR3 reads CASSVDSGNPQHF. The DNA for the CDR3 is TGCGCCAGCAGTGTGGACAGTGGGAATCCCCAGCATTTT.